One and the same sample provided the 26 T cell receptor beta chains below, sequenced in a study of T cell responses to AZD1222 COVID-19 vaccine. Clones were read by immunoSEQ multiplex PCR, and TCRdb kept only the in-frame ones, dropping some. The sample carries 250,000 to 300,000 clones, approximately 94% recorded once. Sequenced here: peripheral blood, sampled 28 days after the second AZD1222 dose. These receptors all come from an adult who received the AZD1222 COVID-19 vaccine.

This chain's CDR3 is CASSLAGGDGNTIYF. The CDR3 region has the DNA TGCGCCAGCAGCTTGGCCGGCGGGGATGGAAACACCATATATTTT. This chain joins TRBV5-1 and TRBJ1-3; the D is unclear. Trimming pared 0 bases from V and 3 bases from J, leaving 10 bases between. The CDR3 has 15 residues. CDR1 and CDR2 (germline): SGHRS, YFSETQ.

The chain has TRBV14 and TRBJ2-7; D remains unclear. Germline V gene data show CDR1 as SGHDN and CDR2 as FVKESK. The CDR3 loop spans 11 amino acids. V lost 3 bases and J lost 7, with 7 bases in between. CDR3 nucleotides: TGTGCCAGCAGCCATGGGTGGGAGCAGTACTTC. Residues: CASSHGWEQYF.

This clone was counted once. J is TRBJ1-3 and V is TRBV28; 8 bases are a match to TRBD1. CDR1 is MDHEN and CDR2 is SYDVKM in the germline V gene. The CDR3 runs to 14 residues. Trimming removed 5 bases from V and 3 bases from J; junction bases left unmatched: 3. CDR3 loop: CASSAQGVGNTIYF. The CDR3 coding sequence is TGTGCCAGCAGTGCACAGGGGGTTGGAAACACCATATATTTT. The complete variable domain, with remaining parts taken from reference TRBV28 and TRBJ1-3, reads DVKVTQSSRYLVKRTGEKVFLECVQDMDHENMFWYRQDPGLGLRLIYFSYDVKMKEKGDIPEGYSVSREKKERFSLILESASTNQTSMYLCASSAQGVGNTIYFGEGSWLTVV.

The V gene is TRBV27, the J gene TRBJ2-7, with D unclear. Germline V gives CDR1 MNHEY, CDR2 SMNVEV (reference sequence). The V and J ends lost 9 bases and 2 bases respectively, with 2 bases between them. The CDR3 runs 9 residues. In DNA, the CDR3 is TGTGCCAGTACCTACGAGCAGTACTTC. Protein product: CASTYEQYF.

This clone was counted a single time. The chain employs TRBV2 and TRBJ2-5, with 8 bases aligning to TRBD2. V shed 6 bases, J shed 1 base, and the junction held 4 bases outside the gene matches. In germline, CDR1 is SNHLY, CDR2 FYNNEI. The CDR3 spans 14 residues. The CDR3 DNA reads as TGTGCCAGCAGGGACCGGGGGGGCCAAGAGACCCAGTACTTC. It translates to CASRDRGGQETQYF.

This chain links TRBV6-6 with TRBJ2-7; maybe TRBD2 (7 bases). Between the trimmed V and J ends, which lost 0 bases and 2 bases, there was a span of 14 bases. Germline CDR1 reads MNHNY; CDR2 reads SVGAGI (reference sequence). This CDR3 spans 16 amino acids. The CDR3 spells CASSYSVRGGAYEQYF. The DNA of the CDR3 is TGTGCCAGCAGTTACTCAGTGAGGGGGGGGGCCTACGAGCAGTACTTC.

This clone came up once. The chain couples TRBV28 to TRBJ1-1, with D possibly matching TRBD1 (5 bases). CDR1 is MDHEN, CDR2 SYDVKM, per germline. V was cut by 2 bases and J by 4 bases, with 11 bases left in between. The CDR3 loop spans 14 amino acids. CDR3 protein: CASSLGGGSTEAFF. CDR3 nucleotides: TGTGCCAGCAGTTTAGGGGGAGGAAGCACTGAAGCTTTCTTT.

The chain employs TRBV6-5 and TRBJ2-3; 8 positions match TRBD2. V lost 6 bases, J lost 3 bases, and 8 bases stayed unmatched. Germline V gene data show CDR1 as MNHEY and CDR2 as SVGAGI. The CDR3 totals 15 residues. CDR3: CASSLSAGGTDTQYF. The CDR3 coding sequence is TGTGCCAGCAGCCTCTCCGCGGGGGGAACAGATACGCAGTATTTT.

The chain is built from TRBV25-1 and TRBJ2-1; 7 positions agree with TRBD2. Germline trimming cut 5 bases from V and 0 bases from J; bases unmatched to any gene: 7. Germline lookup yields CDR1 MGHDK and CDR2 SYGVNS. The CDR3 spans 16 residues. The CDR3 loop reads CASSSGGRGSYNEQFF. The CDR3 DNA follows: TGTGCCAGCAGTTCCGGGGGGAGAGGCTCCTACAATGAGCAGTTCTTC.

This chain connects TRBV6-1 to TRBJ1-6, with a tentative D call TRBD1 (5 bases). This CDR3 has 15 residues. Trimming pared 1 base from V and 5 bases from J, leaving 9 bases between. Germline loops: CDR1 MNHNS, CDR2 SASEGT. CDR3 in DNA: TGTGCCAGCAGTGAAGGGACACGAAATAATTCACCCCTCCACTTT. Protein: CASSEGTRNNSPLHF.

The chain employs TRBV6-6 and TRBJ2-4; D unclear. There are 16 residues in the CDR3. The germline V gene has CDR1 MNHNY and CDR2 SVGAGI (reference sequence). With 2 bases removed from V and 0 bases from J, the gap between germline ends came to 11 bases. The CDR3 nucleotides are TGTGCCAGCAGTTACGCGGCGAGACTAGCCAAAAACATTCAGTACTTC. Amino acids: CASSYAARLAKNIQYF.

The V and J genes are TRBV9 and TRBJ2-5, with a weak D call TRBD1 (5 bases). V lost 4 bases and J 1 base, leaving 11 bases between the germline ends. The CDR3 loop spans 14 amino acids. Germline V gives CDR1 SGDLS, CDR2 YYNGEE. The chain's CDR3 is CASSPQGSQETQYF. The CDR3 coding sequence is TGTGCCAGCAGCCCTCAGGGCAGCCAAGAGACCCAGTACTTC.

The chain carries TRBV24-1 and TRBJ2-5, with D uncertain. The V end lost 4 bases, the J end lost 4 bases, and 12 bases lay between the germline ends. The germline V gene has CDR1 KGHDR and CDR2 SFDVKD. This CDR3 is built from 14 residues. The CDR3 spells CATSEHGAGETQYF. The CDR3 DNA follows: TGTGCCACCAGTGAGCACGGAGCAGGAGAGACCCAGTACTTC.

This clone is a singleton in its sample. V is TRBV29-1 and J is TRBJ1-3; D gene uncertain. The CDR3 has 11 amino acids. Germline CDR1 SQVTM, CDR2 ANQGSEA. V lost 7 bases and J 0 bases, leaving 4 bases between the germline ends. Here the CDR3 DNA reads TGCAGCGCTATCTCTGGAAACACCATATATTTT. Translated, it gives CSAISGNTIYF. The whole variable domain, remainder taken from reference TRBV29-1 and TRBJ1-3, is SAVISQKPSRDICQRGTSLTIQCQVDSQVTMMFWYRQQPGQSLTLIATANQGSEATYESGFVIDKFPISRPNLTFSTLTVSNMSPEDSSIYLCSAISGNTIYFGEGSWLTVV.

V and J are TRBV5-1 and TRBJ2-7, with TRBD2 matching over 10 bases. From germline, CDR1 is SGHRS and CDR2 YFSETQ. J was trimmed by 0 bases and V by 0 bases; bases with no gene match: 3. CDR3 length: 16 amino acids. CDR3 sequence: CASSLASSGGSYEQYF. The CDR3 DNA is TGCGCCAGCAGCTTGGCATCTAGCGGGGGCTCCTACGAGCAGTACTTC.

The DNA of the CDR3 is TGTGCCAGCAGCTTCGGCCTAGCGAGTACCGGGGAGCTGTTTTTT. Translating gives CASSFGLASTGELFF. The V call is TRBV7-2, the J call TRBJ2-2, with D possibly matching TRBD2 (6 bases). The germline V gene encodes CDR1 SGHTA and CDR2 FQGNSA. Trimming cost V 3 bases and J 5 bases, with 13 bases left between them. There are 15 residues in the CDR3.

CDR3 protein: CASGDRGDEQYF. In nucleotides, the CDR3 is TGTGCCAGTGGGGACAGGGGAGACGAGCAGTACTTC. The V call is TRBV19, the J call TRBJ2-7; 10 bases are shared with TRBD1. V shed 8 bases, J shed 5 bases, and the junction held 3 bases outside the gene matches. The CDR3 has 12 residues. Germline CDR1 and CDR2: LNHDA and SQIVND (reference sequence).

The V call is TRBV7-8, the J call TRBJ2-1; D not certain. V was trimmed by 5 bases and J by 10 bases, leaving 9 bases between them. The CDR3 runs 11 residues. Germline V gene lookup returns CDR1 SGHVS and CDR2 FQNEAQ. The CDR3 DNA sequence: TGTGCCAGCAGCCTTCTAGGGGAGCAGTTCTTC. It encodes CASSLLGEQFF.

This clone was observed a single time. The V gene is TRBV10-3, the J gene TRBJ1-2; D is undetermined. CDR1 is ENHRY and CDR2 is SYGVKD in the germline V gene. V was trimmed by 2 bases and J by 12 bases, leaving 22 bases between them. The CDR3 loop spans 15 amino acids. The CDR3 DNA follows: TGTGCCATCAGTGAGGATAGTAGGGTCACCCGGGCCCACACCTTC. Its protein is CAISEDSRVTRAHTF.

The chain uses TRBV6-5 and TRBJ1-5; the D gene is possibly TRBD1 (6 bases). V was trimmed by 8 bases and J by 0 bases, leaving 14 bases between them. CDR3 length: 15 residues. Germline CDR1 and CDR2: MNHEY and SVGAGI. CDR3 nucleotide sequence: TGTGCCAGCCGCTGGACAGCTTATAGCAATCAGCCCCAGCATTTT. It yields the protein CASRWTAYSNQPQHF.

The chain is built from TRBV2 and TRBJ1-4; D is unclear. Germline CDR1 reads SNHLY; CDR2 reads FYNNEI. Trimming removed 8 bases from V and 1 base from J, with 14 bases in between. This CDR3 contains 15 residues. CDR3 DNA sequence: TGTGCCAGCGATTATGAGAGACTAACTAATGAAAAACTGTTTTTT. This codes for CASDYERLTNEKLFF.

V and J are TRBV5-1 and TRBJ2-2, with 9 positions matching TRBD2. There are 15 residues in the CDR3. CDR1 and CDR2 from the germline V gene are SGHRS and YFSETQ. With V trimmed by 4 bases and J by 1 base, 2 bases remained unmatched. The CDR3 nucleotides read TGCGCCAGCAGCCCTAGCGGGATGAACACCGGGGAGCTGTTTTTT. Translating it yields CASSPSGMNTGELFF.

The chain has TRBV9 and TRBJ1-5; D uncertain. Germline assignment: CDR1 SGDLS and CDR2 YYNGEE. Trimming shortened V by 3 bases and J by 0 bases, and 10 bases separated the two germline ends. The CDR3 sequence is 15 residues long. CDR3 loop: CASSEAGYSNQPQHF. DNA for the CDR3: TGTGCCAGCAGCGAGGCGGGGTATAGCAATCAGCCCCAGCATTTT.

The chain employs TRBV7-2 and TRBJ2-7; 7 bases are shared with TRBD1. Germline loops: CDR1 SGHTA, CDR2 FQGNSA. Trimming removed 5 bases from V and 5 bases from J; junction bases left unmatched: 9. The CDR3 loop spans 14 amino acids. CDR3 sequence: CASSKRQGGHEQYF. The CDR3 region has the DNA TGTGCCAGCAGCAAAAGACAGGGTGGCCACGAGCAGTACTTC.

The rearrangement joins TRBV7-9 to TRBJ2-4; 13 bases match TRBD2. CDR1 and CDR2 from the germline V gene are SEHNR and FQNEAQ (reference sequence). The CDR3 is 16 amino acids. J lost 6 bases, V lost 5 bases, and 7 bases had no gene match. The CDR3: CASSRTSGGRRNIQYF. DNA for the CDR3: TGTGCCAGCAGCCGGACTAGCGGGGGCCGGAGAAACATTCAGTACTTC.

The chain carries TRBV6-2 or TRBV6-3 and TRBJ1-2; D unclear. Germline V lookup: CDR1 MNHEY, CDR2 SVGEGT. With 2 bases removed from V and 0 bases from J, the gap between germline ends came to 16 bases. CDR3 size: 17 residues. CDR3 in amino acids: CASSYPTQSIANYGYTF. CDR3 in DNA: TGTGCCAGCAGTTACCCCACACAGTCGATTGCTAACTATGGCTACACCTTC.